Following are 11 T cell receptor beta chains from one sample sequenced in a study of cytomegalovirus exposure and HLA in healthy donors. The PCR contained 60 Vbeta and 13 Jbeta primers. Produced via immunoSEQ multiplex PCR; TCRdb's table is partial and in-frame only. The sample includes about 220,000 clones, roughly 88% of them seen just once. The sample consisted of PBMCs. Receptor source: a boy aged 2-9 years in good health and CMV-seronegative.

This clone was recorded a few times. This chain joins TRBV4-1 and TRBJ2-6; TRBD1 might be the D (6 bases). Germline assignment: CDR1 MGHRA and CDR2 YSYEKL. This CDR3 is 18 amino acids long. Trimming stripped 0 bases from V and 2 bases from J, with 14 bases between. The DNA of the CDR3 is TGCGCCAGCAGCCAAGATGTAGGTTGGGGGCCTGGGGCCAACGTCCTGACTTTC. Its translation: CASSQDVGWGPGANVLTF.

The gene calls are TRBV11-1 and TRBJ2-1; 8 bases line up with TRBD1. V shed 1 base, J shed 5 bases, and the junction held 4 bases outside the gene matches. Germline V gene sequence: CDR1 SGHAT, CDR2 FQDESV (reference sequence). The CDR3 has 15 amino acids. The CDR3 here is CASSLGGDRNNEQFF. In DNA, the CDR3 is TGTGCCAGCAGCTTAGGAGGGGACAGGAACAATGAGCAGTTCTTC.

V and J are TRBV2 and TRBJ2-7, with 12 nucleotides matching TRBD2. CDR1 is SNHLY, CDR2 FYNNEI, per germline. With V trimmed by 7 bases and J by 6 bases, 4 bases remained unmatched. This CDR3 contains 13 residues. This chain's CDR3 is CASNELAGGEQYF. The CDR3 region has the DNA TGTGCCAGCAACGAACTAGCGGGAGGCGAGCAGTACTTC.

This clone was found once. V gene TRBV15 combines with J gene TRBJ1-2, with 8 bases lining up with TRBD1. This CDR3 has 17 amino acids. Germline V gives CDR1 LNHNV, CDR2 YYDKDF (reference sequence). With V trimmed by 1 base and J by 6 bases, 13 bases remained unmatched. This chain's CDR3 is CATSRGMAVATGDGYTF. CDR3 nucleotide sequence: TGTGCCACCAGCAGAGGAATGGCTGTCGCGACAGGGGATGGCTACACCTTC. The variable domain in full, completed from reference TRBV15 and TRBJ1-2, reads DAMVIQNPRYQVTQFGKPVTLSCSQTLNHNVMYWYQQKSSQAPKLLFHYYDKDFNNEADTPDNFQSRRPNTSFCFLDIRSPGLGDTAMYLCATSRGMAVATGDGYTFGSGTRLTVV.

The V gene is TRBV29-1, the J gene TRBJ2-3; D ambiguous. The CDR3 is 11 amino acids. CDR1 is SQVTM and CDR2 is ANQGSEA in the germline V gene. Trimming cost V 8 bases and J 4 bases, with 10 bases left between them. The CDR3 here is CSSGHSDTQYF. CDR3 bases: TGCAGCTCCGGTCATTCAGATACGCAGTATTTT.

J is TRBJ1-5 and V is TRBV19, with D possibly matching TRBD1 (5 bases). The V end was cut by 7 bases, the J end by 6 bases, with 19 bases between. The CDR3 has 15 amino acids. Germline-derived CDR1 and CDR2 are LNHDA and SQIVND (reference sequence). In nucleotides, the CDR3 is TGTGCCAGTACCAAGAGGGGCGCGGAGGGTCAGCCCCAGCATTTT. Translating it yields CASTKRGAEGQPQHF. The entire variable domain, with the rest obtained from reference TRBV19 and TRBJ1-5, is as follows: DGGITQSPKYLFRKEGQNVTLSCEQNLNHDAMYWYRQDPGQGLRLIYYSQIVNDFQKGDIAEGYSVSREKKESFPLTVTSAQKNPTAFYLCASTKRGAEGQPQHFGDGTRLSIL.

The chain recombines TRBV7-2 with TRBJ2-3, with 7 bases matching TRBD2. The CDR3 is 15 amino acids. V dropped 1 base and J dropped 2; count of bases not matched to a gene: 3. CDR1 is SGHTA, CDR2 FQGNSA, per germline. CDR3 sequence reads: CASSLGAGDTDTQYF. In nucleotides, the CDR3 is TGTGCCAGCAGCTTAGGGGCGGGAGACACAGATACGCAGTATTTT.

The gene calls are TRBV9 and TRBJ1-2; D is undetermined. The V end was cut by 7 bases, the J end by 2 bases, with 15 bases between. Germline loops: CDR1 SGDLS, CDR2 YYNGEE. This CDR3 has 14 residues. The CDR3 sequence is CASRDQMRNYGYTF. CDR3 coding DNA: TGTGCCAGCCGGGATCAGATGAGAAACTATGGCTACACCTTC.

The chain is built from TRBV4-2 and TRBJ2-1; the match to TRBD2 covers 10 bases. This CDR3 contains 13 residues. Per the germline V gene, CDR1 is LGHNA and CDR2 is YNFKEQ. With V trimmed by 8 bases and J by 5 bases, 3 bases remained unmatched. CDR3 nucleotide sequence: TGTGCCAGCGGACTAGCGGAGAACAATGAGCAGTTCTTC. Its translation: CASGLAENNEQFF.

A remark on this clone: A read error may account for a junction end that differs from germline. In the same sample, other DNA sequences code for this CDR3. V usage is TRBV5-6 and J usage is TRBJ2-7, with D possibly matching TRBD2 (5 bases). CDR1 SGHDT and CDR2 YYEEEE come from the germline V gene. This CDR3 spans 14 amino acids. The CDR3, as DNA: TGCGCCAGCAGCCCCGTGGCGGGTTCCTACGAGCAGTACTTC. Translation gives CASSPVAGSYEQYF.

The V gene is TRBV30, the J gene TRBJ2-7; 8 nucleotides align to TRBD2. Losses at the gene ends were 4 bases for V and 1 base for J; bases not matched to a gene: 3. The CDR3 covers 13 residues. Germline V gene sequence: CDR1 GTSNPN, CDR2 SVGIG (reference sequence). CDR3 residues: CAWKSGSSYEQYF. The CDR3 nucleotides are TGTGCCTGGAAAAGCGGGAGTTCCTACGAGCAGTACTTC. The entire variable domain, with the rest obtained from reference TRBV30 and TRBJ2-7, is as follows: SQTIHQWPATLVQPVGSPLSLECTVEGTSNPNLYWYRQAAGRGLQLLFYSVGIGQISSEVPQNLSASRPQDRQFILSSKKLLLSDSGFYLCAWKSGSSYEQYFGPGTRLTVT.